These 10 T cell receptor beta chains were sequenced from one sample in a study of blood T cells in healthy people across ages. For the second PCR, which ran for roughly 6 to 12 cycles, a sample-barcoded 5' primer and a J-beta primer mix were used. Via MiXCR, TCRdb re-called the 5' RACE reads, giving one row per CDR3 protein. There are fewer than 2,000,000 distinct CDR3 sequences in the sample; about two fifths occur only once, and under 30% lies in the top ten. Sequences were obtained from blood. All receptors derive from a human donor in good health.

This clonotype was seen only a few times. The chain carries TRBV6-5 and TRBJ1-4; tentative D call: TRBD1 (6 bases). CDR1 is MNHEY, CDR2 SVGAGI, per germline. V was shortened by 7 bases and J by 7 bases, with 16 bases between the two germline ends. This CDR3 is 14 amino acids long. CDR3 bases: TGTGCCAGCAAAGAGGGGGTTAGCCGTGAAAAACTGTTTTTT. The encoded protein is CASKEGVSREKLFF.

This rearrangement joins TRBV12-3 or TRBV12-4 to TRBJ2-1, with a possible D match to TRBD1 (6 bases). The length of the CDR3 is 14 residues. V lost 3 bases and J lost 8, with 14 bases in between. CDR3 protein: CASSFGAGGDEQFF. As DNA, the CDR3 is TGTGCCAGCAGTTTCGGGGCTGGGGGCGATGAGCAGTTCTTC.

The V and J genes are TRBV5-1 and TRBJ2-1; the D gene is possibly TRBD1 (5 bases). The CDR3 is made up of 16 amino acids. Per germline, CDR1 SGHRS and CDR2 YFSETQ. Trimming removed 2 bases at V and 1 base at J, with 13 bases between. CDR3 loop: CASSFQQGLSYNEQFF. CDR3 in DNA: TGCGCCAGCAGCTTTCAGCAGGGTTTATCCTACAATGAGCAGTTCTTC.

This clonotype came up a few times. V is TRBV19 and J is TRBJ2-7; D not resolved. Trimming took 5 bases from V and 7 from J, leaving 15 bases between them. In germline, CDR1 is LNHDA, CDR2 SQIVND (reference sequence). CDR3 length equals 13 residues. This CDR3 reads CASSDSRWGEQYF. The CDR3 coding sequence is TGTGCCAGTAGTGACTCCCGGTGGGGAGAGCAGTACTTC.

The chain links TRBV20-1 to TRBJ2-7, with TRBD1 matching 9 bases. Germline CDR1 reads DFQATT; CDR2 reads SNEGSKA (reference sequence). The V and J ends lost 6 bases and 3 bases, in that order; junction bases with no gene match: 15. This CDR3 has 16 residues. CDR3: CSATDWGTGKNYEQYF. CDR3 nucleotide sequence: TGCAGTGCCACCGATTGGGGGACAGGGAAGAACTACGAGCAGTACTTC.

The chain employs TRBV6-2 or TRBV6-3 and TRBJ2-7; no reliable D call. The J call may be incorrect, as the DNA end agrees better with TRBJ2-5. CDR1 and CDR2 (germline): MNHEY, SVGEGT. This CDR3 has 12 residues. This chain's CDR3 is CASNVGGETQYF. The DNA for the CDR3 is TGTGCCAGCAACGTAGGCGGAGAGACCCAGTACTTC.

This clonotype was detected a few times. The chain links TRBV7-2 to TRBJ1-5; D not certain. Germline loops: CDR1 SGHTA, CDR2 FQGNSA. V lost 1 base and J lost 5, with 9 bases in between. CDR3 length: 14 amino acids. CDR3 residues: CASSLGQPYQPQHF. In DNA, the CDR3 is TGTGCCAGCAGCTTAGGGCAGCCTTATCAGCCCCAGCATTTT.

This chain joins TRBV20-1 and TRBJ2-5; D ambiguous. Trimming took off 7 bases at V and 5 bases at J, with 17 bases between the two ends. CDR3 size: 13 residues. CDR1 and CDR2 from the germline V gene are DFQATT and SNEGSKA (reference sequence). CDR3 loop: CSGGIASLETQYF. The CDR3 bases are TGCAGTGGCGGAATTGCGAGTCTTGAGACCCAGTACTTC.

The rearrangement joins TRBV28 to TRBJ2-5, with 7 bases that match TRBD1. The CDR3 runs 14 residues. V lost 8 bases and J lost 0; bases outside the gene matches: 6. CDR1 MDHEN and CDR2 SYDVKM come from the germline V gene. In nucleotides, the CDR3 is TGTGCCAGCCTTGGACAGGCATACCAAGAGACCCAGTACTTC. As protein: CASLGQAYQETQYF.

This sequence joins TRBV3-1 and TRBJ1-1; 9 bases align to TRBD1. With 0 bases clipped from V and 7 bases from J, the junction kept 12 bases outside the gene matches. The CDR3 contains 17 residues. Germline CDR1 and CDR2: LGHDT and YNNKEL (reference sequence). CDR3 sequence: CASSQDRGTGIYREAFF. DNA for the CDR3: TGTGCCAGCAGCCAAGATCGGGGGACAGGGATATATCGTGAAGCTTTCTTT.